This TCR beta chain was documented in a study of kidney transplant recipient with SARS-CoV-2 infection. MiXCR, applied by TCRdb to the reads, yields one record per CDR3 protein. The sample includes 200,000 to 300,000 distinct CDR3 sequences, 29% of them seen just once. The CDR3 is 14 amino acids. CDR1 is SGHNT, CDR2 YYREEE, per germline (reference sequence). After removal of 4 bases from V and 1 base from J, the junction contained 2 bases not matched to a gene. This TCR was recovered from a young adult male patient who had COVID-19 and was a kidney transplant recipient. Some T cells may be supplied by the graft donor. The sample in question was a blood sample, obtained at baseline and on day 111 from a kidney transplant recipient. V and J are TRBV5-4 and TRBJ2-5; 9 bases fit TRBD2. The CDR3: CASSLGLAQETQYF. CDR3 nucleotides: TGTGCCAGCAGCCTGGGACTAGCCCAAGAGACCCAGTACTTC.